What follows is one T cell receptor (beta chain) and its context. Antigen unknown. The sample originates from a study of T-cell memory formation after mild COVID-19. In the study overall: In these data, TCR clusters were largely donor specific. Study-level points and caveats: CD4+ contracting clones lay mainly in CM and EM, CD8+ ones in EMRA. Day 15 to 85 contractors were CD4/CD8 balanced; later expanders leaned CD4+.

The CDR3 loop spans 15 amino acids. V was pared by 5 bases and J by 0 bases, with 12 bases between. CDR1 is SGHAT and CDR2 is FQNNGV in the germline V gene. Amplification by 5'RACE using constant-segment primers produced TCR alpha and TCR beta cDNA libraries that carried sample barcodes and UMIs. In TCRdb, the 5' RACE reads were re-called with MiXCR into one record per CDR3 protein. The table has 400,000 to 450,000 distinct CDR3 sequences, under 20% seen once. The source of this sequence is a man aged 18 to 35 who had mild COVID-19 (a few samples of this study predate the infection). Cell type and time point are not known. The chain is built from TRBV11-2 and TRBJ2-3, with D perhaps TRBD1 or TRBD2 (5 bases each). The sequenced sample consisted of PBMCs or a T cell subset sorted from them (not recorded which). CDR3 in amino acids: CASSRDPSSTDTQYF. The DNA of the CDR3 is TGTGCCAGCAGCCGGGACCCTTCTAGCACAGATACGCAGTATTTT.